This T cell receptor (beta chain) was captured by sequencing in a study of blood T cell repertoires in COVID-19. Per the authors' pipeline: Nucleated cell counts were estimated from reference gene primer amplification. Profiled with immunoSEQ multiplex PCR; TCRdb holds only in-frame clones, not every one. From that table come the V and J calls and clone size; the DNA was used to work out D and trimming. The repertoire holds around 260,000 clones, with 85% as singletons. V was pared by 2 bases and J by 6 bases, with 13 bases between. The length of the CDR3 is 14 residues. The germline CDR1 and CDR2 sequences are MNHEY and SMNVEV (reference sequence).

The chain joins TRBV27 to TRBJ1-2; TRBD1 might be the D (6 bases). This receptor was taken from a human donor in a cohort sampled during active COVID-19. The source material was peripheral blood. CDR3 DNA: TGTGCCAGCAGTTTAGAAGGACAGTCGAATGGCTACACCTTC. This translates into CASSLEGQSNGYTF.